This T cell receptor (beta chain) derives from a study of T cell changes during pregnancy in multiple sclerosis. This table comes from immunoSEQ multiplex PCR, and its TCRdb copy is limited to in-frame clones, with some not included. The sample contains 85,000 to 130,000 clones, around 90% of which appear only once. CDR1 and CDR2 (germline): MDHEN, SYDVKM. Trimming pared 6 bases from V and 5 bases from J, leaving 10 bases between. CDR3 length: 12 residues. This receptor was taken from a female donor with multiple sclerosis, enrolled in a pregnancy study. The material was peripheral blood, obtained after pregnancy. The rearrangement joins TRBV28 to TRBJ1-2, with D unresolved. CDR3 sequence (DNA): TGTGCCAGCAGCCTCTGGCCTTATGGCTACACCTTC. Protein product: CASSLWPYGYTF.